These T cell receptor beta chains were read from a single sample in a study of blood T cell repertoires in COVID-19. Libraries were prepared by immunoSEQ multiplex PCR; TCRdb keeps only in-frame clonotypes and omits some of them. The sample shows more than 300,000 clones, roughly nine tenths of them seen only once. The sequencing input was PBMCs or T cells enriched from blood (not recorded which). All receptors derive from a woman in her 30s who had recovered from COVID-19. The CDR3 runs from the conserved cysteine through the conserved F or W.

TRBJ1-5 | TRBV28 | CASSPGTAQPQHF
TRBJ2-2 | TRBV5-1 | CASRATTDTGELFF
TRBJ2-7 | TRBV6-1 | CASSDSVQQYF
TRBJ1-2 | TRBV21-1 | CATSRQGSYGYTF
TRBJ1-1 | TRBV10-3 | CASSGDMTEAFF
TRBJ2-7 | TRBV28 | CASSSAGGLNYEQYF
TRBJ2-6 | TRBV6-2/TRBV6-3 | CASSSGAGANVLTF
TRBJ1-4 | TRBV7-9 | CASSFIQPGQGKLFF
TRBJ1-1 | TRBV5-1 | CASSLAGNAEAFF
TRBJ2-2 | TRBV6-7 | CASSANRGRPSNTGELFF
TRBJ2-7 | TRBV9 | CASSVSTGDYEQYF
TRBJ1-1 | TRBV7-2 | CASSRQRNTEAFF
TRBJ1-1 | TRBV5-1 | CASSPNTNTEAFF
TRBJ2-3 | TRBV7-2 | CASSRSVGAGTDTQYF
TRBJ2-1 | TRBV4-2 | CASSHLAGPNNEQFF
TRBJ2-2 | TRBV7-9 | CASSRTGELFF
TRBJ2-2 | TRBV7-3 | CASSRDITNTGELFF
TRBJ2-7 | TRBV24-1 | CATSGGQGAGDEQYF
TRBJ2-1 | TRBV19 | CASSIGGRDNEQFF
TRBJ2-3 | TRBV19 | CASSIRDIPTDTQYF
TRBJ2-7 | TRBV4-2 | CASSQPGARTYEQYF
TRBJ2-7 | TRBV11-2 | CASSPRQGQNYEQYF
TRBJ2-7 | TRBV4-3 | CASSQGGLLRGGSYEQYF
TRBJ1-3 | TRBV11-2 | CASSSGAADTIYF
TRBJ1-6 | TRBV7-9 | CASSRDRAPYNSPLHF
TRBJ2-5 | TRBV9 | CASSVEGGRYQETQYF